The 15 T cell receptor beta chains below were found in one sample sequenced in a study of lymphopenia after photon versus proton radiotherapy. Method: immunoSEQ multiplex PCR; TCRdb's copy keeps in-frame clones and lacks some. The sample lists around 30,000 clones; roughly nine tenths were seen once. This specimen was peripheral blood, taken from a patient treated with proton-based radiotherapy. All receptors derive from a woman in her 70s with pancreatic cancer. Some clones in this sample may be carry-over from other donors' samples.

V is TRBV5-6 and J is TRBJ1-3; TRBD1 matches at 11 bases. Per germline, CDR1 SGHDT and CDR2 YYEEEE. The CDR3 loop spans 16 amino acids. The V segment lost 4 bases and the J segment 3 bases; nucleotides outside the gene matches: 6. The CDR3 protein is CASSPTDRGRGNTIYF. The CDR3, as DNA: TGTGCCAGCAGCCCGACGGACAGGGGGCGTGGAAACACCATATATTTT.

The chain joins TRBV6-5 to TRBJ1-5, with D unresolved. Deletions cut 6 bases from V and 5 bases from J, with 11 bases between. Germline CDR1 MNHEY, CDR2 SVGAGI. The CDR3 is 13 amino acids. CDR3 residues: CASSDSIDQPQHF. DNA of the CDR3: TGTGCCAGCAGCGACTCTATCGATCAGCCCCAGCATTTT.

The chain carries TRBV28 and TRBJ1-2; D is unresolved. CDR1 is MDHEN and CDR2 is SYDVKM in the germline V gene. Trimming left V 3 bases short and J 8 bases short, with 7 bases between. There are 11 residues in the CDR3. The CDR3 sequence: CASSFTGGYTF. The CDR3 DNA is TGTGCCAGCAGTTTTACGGGGGGCTACACCTTC.

V usage is TRBV29-1 and J usage is TRBJ1-1, with D hard to call. The CDR3 contains 13 residues. The germline V gene has CDR1 SQVTM and CDR2 ANQGSEA. V lost 5 bases, J lost 4 bases, and 14 bases lay in between. CDR3 protein: CSVRTVEGTEAFF. CDR3 nucleotides: TGCAGCGTTCGGACGGTTGAGGGCACTGAAGCTTTCTTT.

The chain is built from TRBV9 and TRBJ2-3; TRBD2 aligns across 12 bases. This CDR3 spans 16 amino acids. Germline lookup yields CDR1 SGDLS and CDR2 YYNGEE. J was trimmed by 1 base and V by 2 bases; bases with no gene match: 2. CDR3 amino acids: CASSVGLAGRTDTQYF. CDR3 nucleotide sequence: TGTGCCAGCAGCGTTGGACTAGCGGGACGCACAGATACGCAGTATTTT.

The V gene is TRBV7-8, the J gene TRBJ2-3; a weak D match, TRBD2 (5 bases). V dropped 3 bases and J dropped 6 bases, with 10 bases sitting between them. This CDR3 has 13 residues. The V gene's germline CDR1 is SGHVS and CDR2 FQNEAQ. Written as DNA, the CDR3 is TGTGCCAGCAGCTTTTCTTTAGCGGATACGCAGTATTTT. Translating it yields CASSFSLADTQYF.

V and J are TRBV7-9 and TRBJ1-2, with 8 positions matching TRBD1. The CDR3 is 15 residues long. Unmatched junction bases numbered 11, after V lost 8 bases and J lost 3 bases. Germline V gene data show CDR1 as SEHNR and CDR2 as FQNEAQ (reference sequence). CDR3 amino acids: CASRGQGNVDYGYTF. The CDR3 coding sequence is TGTGCCAGCCGTGGACAGGGAAATGTGGACTATGGCTACACCTTC.

Only one count was recorded for this clone. This rearrangement joins TRBV7-2 to TRBJ2-1; 8 nucleotides align to TRBD2. The CDR3 extends over 16 amino acids. With 4 bases clipped from V and 9 bases from J, the junction kept 14 bases outside the gene matches. Germline V gives CDR1 SGHTA, CDR2 FQGNSA. The CDR3 region is CASSYPPGSGTGEQFF. Written as DNA, the CDR3 is TGTGCCAGCAGCTACCCCCCGGGTAGCGGGACCGGTGAGCAGTTCTTC.

Here the CDR3 reads CASSLDGLAGREQFF. DNA for the CDR3: TGTGCCAGCAGCTTAGACGGACTAGCGGGACGTGAGCAGTTCTTC. The chain joins TRBV11-3 to TRBJ2-1, with 12 nucleotides matching TRBD2. The CDR3 is 15 residues long. Trimming removed 0 bases from V and 9 bases from J; junction bases left unmatched: 3. The germline CDR1 and CDR2 sequences are SGHNT and YENEEA.

This clone was detected once. V is TRBV4-3 and J is TRBJ2-1; no reliable D call. The CDR3 consists of 15 residues. In germline, CDR1 is LGHNA, CDR2 YSLEER. Deletions cut 1 base from V and 0 bases from J, with 7 bases between. This chain's CDR3 is CASSQGKSSYNEQFF. The CDR3 DNA sequence: TGCGCCAGCAGCCAAGGAAAGAGCTCCTACAATGAGCAGTTCTTC.

This chain joins TRBV2 and TRBJ2-5; D is ambiguous. Germline loops: CDR1 SNHLY, CDR2 FYNNEI. V shed 7 bases and J shed 0 bases, with 6 bases lying between them. The CDR3 has 12 residues. The CDR3 nucleotides are TGTGCCAGCAATCACAACCAAGAGACCCAGTACTTC. Translated: CASNHNQETQYF.

This chain links TRBV7-2 with TRBJ2-6; TRBD2 matches 10 bases. The CDR3 spans 18 residues. Germline V gene lookup returns CDR1 SGHTA and CDR2 FQGNSA. V was pared by 1 base and J by 1 base, with 4 bases of the junction left unmatched. The CDR3 DNA is TGTGCCAGCAGCTTAGGGTCACTAGCGGGATCTGGGGCCAACGTCCTGACTTTC. Translated: CASSLGSLAGSGANVLTF.

The J gene is TRBJ2-7, the V gene TRBV2; no reliable D call. The CDR3 sequence is 13 residues long. The V gene's germline CDR1 is SNHLY and CDR2 FYNNEI. Trimming removed 3 bases from V and 3 bases from J, with 9 bases in between. The CDR3 nucleotides are TGTGCCAGCAGTGAGTCTAGAGACTACGAGCAGTACTTC. Translating gives CASSESRDYEQYF.

The chain couples TRBV9 to TRBJ1-1, with D possibly matching TRBD1 (5 bases). The CDR3 totals 15 residues. Germline-derived CDR1 and CDR2 are SGDLS and YYNGEE. V was clipped by 0 bases and J by 1 base, with 10 bases between them. CDR3 sequence reads: CASSVGPGGNTEAFF. In DNA, the CDR3 is TGTGCCAGCAGCGTAGGTCCGGGGGGGAACACTGAAGCTTTCTTT.

In DNA, the CDR3 is TGTGCCAGCAGAGGCGCAGGGAGCACTGAAGCTTTCTTT. Residues: CASRGAGSTEAFF. This sequence joins TRBV7-9 and TRBJ1-1; maybe TRBD1 (5 bases). The germline CDR1 and CDR2 sequences are SEHNR and FQNEAQ (reference sequence). The V and J ends lost 6 bases and 4 bases respectively, with 12 bases between them. The CDR3 loop spans 13 amino acids.